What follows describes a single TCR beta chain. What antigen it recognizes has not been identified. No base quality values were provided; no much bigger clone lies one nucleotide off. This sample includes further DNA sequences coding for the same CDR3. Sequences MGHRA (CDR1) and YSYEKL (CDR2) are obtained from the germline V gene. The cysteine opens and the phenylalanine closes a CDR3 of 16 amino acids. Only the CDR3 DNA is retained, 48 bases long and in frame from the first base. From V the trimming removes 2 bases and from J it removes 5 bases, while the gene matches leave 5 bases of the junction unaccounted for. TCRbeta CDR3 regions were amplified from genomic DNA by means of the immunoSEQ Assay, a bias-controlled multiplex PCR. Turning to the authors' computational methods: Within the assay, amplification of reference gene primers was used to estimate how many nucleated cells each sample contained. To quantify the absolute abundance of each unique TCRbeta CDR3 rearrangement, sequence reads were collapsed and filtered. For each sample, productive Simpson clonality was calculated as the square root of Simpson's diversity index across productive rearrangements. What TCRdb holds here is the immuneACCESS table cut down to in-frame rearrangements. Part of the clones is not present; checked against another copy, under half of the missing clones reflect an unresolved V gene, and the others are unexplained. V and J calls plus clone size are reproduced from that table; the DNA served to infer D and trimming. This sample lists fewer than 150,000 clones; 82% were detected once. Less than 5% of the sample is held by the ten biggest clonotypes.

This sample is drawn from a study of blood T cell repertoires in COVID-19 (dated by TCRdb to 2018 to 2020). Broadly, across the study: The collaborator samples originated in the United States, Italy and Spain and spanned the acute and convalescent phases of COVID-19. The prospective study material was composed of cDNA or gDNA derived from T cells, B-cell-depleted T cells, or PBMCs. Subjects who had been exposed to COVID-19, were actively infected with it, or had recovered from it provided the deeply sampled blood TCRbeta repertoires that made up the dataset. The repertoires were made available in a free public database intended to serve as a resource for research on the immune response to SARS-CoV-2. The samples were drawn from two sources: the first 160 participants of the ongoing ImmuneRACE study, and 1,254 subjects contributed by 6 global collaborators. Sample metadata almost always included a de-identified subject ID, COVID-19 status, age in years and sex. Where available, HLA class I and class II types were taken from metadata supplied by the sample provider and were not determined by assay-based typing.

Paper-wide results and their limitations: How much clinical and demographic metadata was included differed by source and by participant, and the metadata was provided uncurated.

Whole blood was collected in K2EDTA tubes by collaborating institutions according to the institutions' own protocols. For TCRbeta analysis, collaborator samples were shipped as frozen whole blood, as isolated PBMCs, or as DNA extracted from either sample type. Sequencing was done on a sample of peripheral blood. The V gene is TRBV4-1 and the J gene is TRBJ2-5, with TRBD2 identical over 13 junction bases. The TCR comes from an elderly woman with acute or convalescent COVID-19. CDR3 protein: CASSQRLAGGRETQYF. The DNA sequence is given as TGCGCCAGCAGCCAACGACTAGCGGGGGGACGGGAGACCCAGTACTTC.